This is a list of T cell receptor beta chains from one sample in a study. TCRdb independently ran MiXCR on the 5' RACE reads; one entry per CDR3 protein. The sample yields 55,000 to 80,000 distinct CDR3 sequences, approximately 23% seen once. The specimen was memory CD4+ T cells sorted from a lymph node. The receptors derive from a female donor with breast cancer. Both conserved end residues are part of each CDR3. A D gene is named only where the DNA matches it firmly. A clone size is listed for some rows: how often the clone was seen (once, few, many), or a class if it is expanded.

>TRBV7-2|18|TRBJ2-7|.|TRBD2
TGTACCAGCATGCTAGCCGGGACTAGCGGGAGTGGGGCCTACGAGCAGTACTTC
CTSMLAGTSGSGAYEQYF
>TRBV7-9|14|TRBJ1-2|.|.
TGTGCCAGCAGCTTAGGTGGGGAAAACTATGGCTACACCTTC
CASSLGGENYGYTF
>TRBV5-6|17|TRBJ1-1|few|.
TGTGCCAGCAGCCGCTCCGGGGGTCGCTACGGGGACACTGAAGCTTTCTTT
CASSRSGGRYGDTEAFF
>TRBV12-3/TRBV12-4|14|TRBJ2-7|few|TRBD1
TGTGCCAGCAGTATAGGGACAGCCGCCAACGAGCAGTACTTC
CASSIGTAANEQYF
>TRBV12-3/TRBV12-4|13|TRBJ1-2|few|.
TGTGCCAGCAGTTTGCAGACTTTCTATGGCTACACCTTC
CASSLQTFYGYTF
>TRBV5-4|15|TRBJ2-7|few|TRBD2
TGTGCCAGCAGCTTGAGTGGCGGGAGGGTCTACGAGCAGTACTTC
CASSLSGGRVYEQYF
>TRBV7-3|13|TRBJ1-1|.|.
TGTGCCAGCAGCTTGACGGCTTGGTCTGAAGCTTTCTTT
CASSLTAWSEAFF
>TRBV7-8|14|TRBJ1-4|few|.
TGTGCCAGCAGTGCCTCCCGGGCCGATGAAAAACTGTTTTTT
CASSASRADEKLFF
>TRBV2|13|TRBJ1-2|few|.
TGTGCCAGCACGGCGGACAGTAACTATGGCTACACCTTC
CASTADSNYGYTF
>TRBV11-2|16|TRBJ2-5|few|.
TGTGCCAGCAGCTTAGGGGCGGGGACAGCACAAGAGACCCAGTACTTC
CASSLGAGTAQETQYF
>TRBV20-1|15|TRBJ2-1|many|.
TGCAGTGCCCCCTCTAGCCTTGGGATAGGCAATGAGCAGTTCTTC
CSAPSSLGIGNEQFF
>TRBV20-1|15|TRBJ2-7|many|TRBD2
TGCAGTGCTAGACTTCCCCTAGCGGGTTCCTACGAGCAGTACTTC
CSARLPLAGSYEQYF
>TRBV4-1|13|TRBJ2-7|.|.
TGCGCCAGCAGCCAAGGATATACGCGGGAGCAGTACTTC
CASSQGYTREQYF
>TRBV7-2|18|TRBJ1-6|.|.
TGTGCCAGCAGCTTAGGGCAGGGGTTTAGGAGAGGATCTTCACCCCTCCACTTT
CASSLGQGFRRGSSPLHF
>TRBV5-1|14|TRBJ2-1|medium-sized|.
TGCGCCAGCAGCTTGGCGGGAGAGCGGTATGAGCAGTTCTTC
CASSLAGERYEQFF
>TRBV7-8|16|TRBJ2-7|.|TRBD1
TGTGCCAGCAGCCCAAGACGGGACAGGGGCTCCTACGAGCAGTACTTC
CASSPRRDRGSYEQYF
>TRBV6-6|14|TRBJ2-4|.|TRBD2
TGTGCCAGTTCCGGGACTAGCAACAAAAACATTCAGTACTTC
CASSGTSNKNIQYF
>TRBV7-6|16|TRBJ1-1|few|TRBD1
TGTGCCAGCAGCTTAAGCCCAACAGGGGCAGGGACTGAAGCTTTCTTT
CASSLSPTGAGTEAFF
>TRBV6-5|14|TRBJ1-5|many|TRBD1
TGTGCCAGCAGTTATTCAGGGGGAAATCAGCCCCAGCATTTT
CASSYSGGNQPQHF
>TRBV7-3|14|TRBJ2-7|.|TRBD2
TGTGCCAGCAGCCCGACTAGCGTCTCCTACGAGCAGTACTTC
CASSPTSVSYEQYF
>TRBV6-1|13|TRBJ2-3|.|TRBD1
TGTGCCAGCAGTGAACTGACAGGGGATACGCAGTATTTT
CASSELTGDTQYF
>TRBV27|18|TRBJ2-1|.|TRBD2
TGTGCCAGCAGTTTATTGCGTGGGACTAGCGGGTCCTACAATGAGCAGTTCTTC
CASSLLRGTSGSYNEQFF
>TRBV5-5|15|TRBJ1-2|few|TRBD1
TGTGCCAGCAGCGACGGACAGGGGATGGAATATGGCTACACCTTC
CASSDGQGMEYGYTF
>TRBV15|14|TRBJ2-7|many|.
TGTGCCACCAGCAGAGATAACGGTATCTACGAGCAGTACTTC
CATSRDNGIYEQYF
>TRBV6-2/TRBV6-3|15|TRBJ1-1|few|.
TGTGCCAGCAGGATATCTCAAGGATCGGTCGGTGAAGCTTTCTTT
CASRISQGSVGEAFF
>TRBV5-1|18|TRBJ1-5|few|.
TGCGCCAGCAGCTTAGGACCGGGGGCGTCTTTAGGGAATCAGCCCCAGCATTTT
CASSLGPGASLGNQPQHF
>TRBV12-3/TRBV12-4|14|TRBJ2-2|few|.
TGTGCCAGCAGTTTGAGGCAGGGTCCTGGGGAGCTGTTTTTT
CASSLRQGPGELFF
>TRBV10-3|15|TRBJ2-2|.|.
TGTGCCATCAGTGATTCTAGGGGGAACACCGGGGAGCTGTTTTTT
CAISDSRGNTGELFF
>TRBV12-3/TRBV12-4|13|TRBJ2-7|many|TRBD1
TGTGCCAGCAGTTTAGGAGTAAGGGACAGGGAATCCTTC
CASSLGVRDRESF
>TRBV2|16|TRBJ1-2|.|TRBD1
TGTGCCAGCACCTTTCCCCGGGACAGGGTTTCTGATGGCTACACCTTC
CASTFPRDRVSDGYTF
>TRBV5-1|15|TRBJ2-1|many|TRBD2
TGCGCCAGCATGGTACTAGCGGTCGGCGGCAATGAGCAGTTCTTC
CASMVLAVGGNEQFF
>TRBV20-1|16|TRBJ2-5|many|.
TGCAGTGCTAGCGGATTGCGGCTAGGGGGGGCGGAGACCCAGTACTTC
CSASGLRLGGAETQYF
>TRBV15|14|TRBJ2-6|few|.
TGTGCCACCAGCAGAGGTGGGGACGCCAACGTCCTGACTTTC
CATSRGGDANVLTF
>TRBV18|15|TRBJ1-5|.|.
TGTGCCAGCTCACGGGAAGTTACGAGCAATCAGCCCCAGCATTTT
CASSREVTSNQPQHF
>TRBV20-1|16|TRBJ1-5|.|TRBD1
TGCAGTGCATCTCCCCCCTATACAGGGGTGGGTCAGCCCCAGCATTTT
CSASPPYTGVGQPQHF
>TRBV4-3|13|TRBJ1-4|many|TRBD1
TGCGCCAGCAGCCCAGGGGGCGCGGAAAAACTGTTTTTT
CASSPGGAEKLFF
>TRBV5-5|17|TRBJ2-2|.|.
TGTGCCAGCAGCTTAGTTCCGGGGTCCTCTCTCACCGGGGGGCTGTTTTTT
CASSLVPGSSLTGGLFF
>TRBV7-2|14|TRBJ2-3|.|.
TGTGCCAGCAGCCAAGGACTTGCCACAGATACGCAGTATTTT
CASSQGLATDTQYF
>TRBV6-5|14|TRBJ2-5|few|.
TGTGCCAGCAGCCCGGGTGGCGTTATAGAGACCCAGTACTTC
CASSPGGVIETQYF
>TRBV5-1|14|TRBJ1-1|few|.
TGCGCCAGCAGCCAATCCGGGACACACACTGAAGCTTTCTTT
CASSQSGTHTEAFF
>TRBV5-5|15|TRBJ2-1|.|TRBD2
TGTGCCAGCAGCTTTAGCGGGAGTATTGGTAATGAGCAGTTCTTC
CASSFSGSIGNEQFF
>TRBV4-3|14|TRBJ1-1|many|.
TGCGCCAGCAGCCAGGGGGCTGGGTACACTGAAGCTTTCTTT
CASSQGAGYTEAFF
>TRBV4-1|16|TRBJ2-2|.|.
TGCGCCAGCAGCCAAGCAAATCTAGTGGCGGCCGGGGAGCTGTTTTTT
CASSQANLVAAGELFF
>TRBV7-2|15|TRBJ2-3|.|TRBD2
TGTGCCAGCAGCTTTATTGGGGGGGACACAGATACGCAGTATTTT
CASSFIGGDTDTQYF
>TRBV7-6|14|TRBJ2-1|.|TRBD2
TGTGCCAGCAGCCCGCTAGCGGGATTGAATGAGCAGTGCTTC
CASSPLAGLNEQCF
>TRBV5-1|13|TRBJ2-2|.|.
TGCGCCAGCAGCCCCGAGAACACCGGGGAGCTGTTTTTT
CASSPENTGELFF
>TRBV9|13|TRBJ1-6|many|TRBD1
TGTGCCAGCCGCGGACAGGGAAATGGTCCCCTCCACTTT
CASRGQGNGPLHF
>TRBV7-9|12|TRBJ2-1|.|.
TGTGCCAGCAGCTTAGTCAGCGATGAGCAGTTCTTC
CASSLVSDEQFF
>TRBV28|17|TRBJ1-1|.|TRBD1
TGTGCCAGCAGTTCCGCTGGACAGGGCTACTCCCCCCCAAGGGCTTTCTTT
CASSSAGQGYSPPRAFF
>TRBV4-2|13|TRBJ2-7|.|.
TGTGCCAGCAGCCAAGATAGGAGTTACGAGCAGTACTTC
CASSQDRSYEQYF
>TRBV6-5|14|TRBJ2-7|many|.
TGTGCCAGCAGTTTCAGCAACCTACAGGGTCAGCAGTACTTC
CASSFSNLQGQQYF
>TRBV6-1|15|TRBJ1-2|many|TRBD1
TGTGCCAGCAGTTCCGGGACAGGCCTTAACTATGGCTACACCTTC
CASSSGTGLNYGYTF
>TRBV4-2|13|TRBJ2-3|.|.
TGTGCCAGCAGTCAAAGGAGGGCAGATACGCAGTATTTT
CASSQRRADTQYF